The present TCR beta chain was sequenced within a study of control samples from healthy donors and cancer patients. CDR3 size: 14 residues. Germline V gene lookup returns CDR1 SGHTA and CDR2 FQGTGA. With 6 bases clipped from V and 5 bases from J, the junction kept 5 bases outside the gene matches. Produced via immunoSEQ multiplex PCR; TCRdb's table is partial and in-frame only. The table lists 400,000 to 500,000 clones, about nine tenths of them singletons. This clone appeared once. The clonotype was recovered from a man between 35 and 55 years old with head and neck cancer. The sample comprised PBMCs. This rearrangement joins TRBV7-3 to TRBJ2-2; TRBD1 matches 8 bases. Here the CDR3 DNA reads TGTGCCAGCAGGTCCAGACAGGGGACCGGGGAGCTGTTTTTT. It specifies CASRSRQGTGELFF. The whole variable domain, filled in from reference TRBV7-3 and TRBJ2-2, reads GAGVSQTPSNKVTEKGKYVELRCDPISGHTALYWYRQSLGQGPEFLIYFQGTGAADDSGLPNDRFFAVRPEGSVSTLKIQRTERGDSAVYLCASRSRQGTGELFFGEGSRLTVL.